This T cell receptor beta chain was retrieved from a study of T-cell reconstitution after alpha-beta-depleted transplantation in children. Points on this clonotype: What it recognizes is unknown.

Points from the study as a whole: Newly generated T cells supplied most T-cell counts and diversity one year post-transplant.

The TCRbeta library was prepared with unique molecular identifiers. TCRdb reprocessed the PCR reads with MiXCR, giving one entry per CDR3 protein. Of about 980,000 distinct CDR3 sequences listed, roughly 29% are singletons. This receptor was taken from a boy under two years old who had a stem cell transplant for SCID, so the T cells may come from the graft donor. The source was PBMCs, mostly from graft donor cells, collected 360 days after TCRalphabeta/CD19-depleted stem cell transplant.

As DNA, the CDR3 is TGCAGTGCTAGAGGGGACAGGGGTGTCTTTTCTTACGACGCTGAAGCTTTCTTT. Its protein product is CSARGDRGVFSYDAEAFF. The rearrangement joins TRBV20-1 to TRBJ1-1; 10 nucleotides agree with TRBD1. The V segment lost 1 base and the J segment 6 bases; nucleotides outside the gene matches: 17. The CDR3 consists of 18 residues. Germline V gives CDR1 DFQATT, CDR2 SNEGSKA (reference sequence).